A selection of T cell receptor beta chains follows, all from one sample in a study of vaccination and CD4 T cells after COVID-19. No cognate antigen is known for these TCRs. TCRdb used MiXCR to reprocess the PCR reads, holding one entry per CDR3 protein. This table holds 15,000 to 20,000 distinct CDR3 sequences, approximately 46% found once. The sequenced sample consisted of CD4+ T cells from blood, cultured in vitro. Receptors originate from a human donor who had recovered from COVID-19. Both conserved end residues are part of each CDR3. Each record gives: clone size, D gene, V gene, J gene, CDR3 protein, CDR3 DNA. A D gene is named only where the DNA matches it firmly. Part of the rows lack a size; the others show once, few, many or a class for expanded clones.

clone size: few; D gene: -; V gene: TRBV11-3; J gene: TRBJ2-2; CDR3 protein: CASSPQARTGELFF; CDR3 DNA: TGTGCCAGCAGCCCACAAGCCAGGACCGGGGAGCTGTTTTTT
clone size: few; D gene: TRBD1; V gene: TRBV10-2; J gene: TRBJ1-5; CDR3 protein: CASSRTGENQPQHF; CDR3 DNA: TGCGCCAGCAGCCGGACAGGAGAAAATCAGCCCCAGCATTTT
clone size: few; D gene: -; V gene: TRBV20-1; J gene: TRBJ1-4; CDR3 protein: CSARPPGRGEKLFF; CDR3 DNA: TGCAGTGCTAGGCCTCCCGGGAGGGGTGAAAAACTGTTTTTT
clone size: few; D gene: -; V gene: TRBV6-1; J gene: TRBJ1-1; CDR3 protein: CASKEGANTEAFF; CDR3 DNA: TGTGCCAGTAAGGAAGGGGCGAACACTGAAGCTTTCTTT
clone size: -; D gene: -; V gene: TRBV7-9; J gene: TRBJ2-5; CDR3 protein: CASSQSALQETQYF; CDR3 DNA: TGTGCCAGCAGCCAGTCAGCTTTACAAGAGACCCAGTACTTC
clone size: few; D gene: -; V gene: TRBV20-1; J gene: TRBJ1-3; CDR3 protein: CSAPLGTRNTIYF; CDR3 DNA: TGCAGTGCTCCTTTAGGGACTCGAAACACCATATATTTT
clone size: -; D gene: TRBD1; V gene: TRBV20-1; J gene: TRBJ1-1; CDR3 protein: CSATRRGLASNTEAFF; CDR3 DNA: TGCAGTGCTACCCGAAGGGGGCTAGCTTCCAACACTGAAGCTTTCTTT
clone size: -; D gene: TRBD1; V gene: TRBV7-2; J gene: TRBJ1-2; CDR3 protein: CASSSTSTQGLGYTF; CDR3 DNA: TGTGCCAGCAGCTCCACTTCCACACAGGGGTTGGGCTACACCTTC
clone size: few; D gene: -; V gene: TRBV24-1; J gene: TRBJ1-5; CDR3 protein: CATSGSPNSNQPQHF; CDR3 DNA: TGTGCCACCAGTGGGTCTCCAAATAGCAATCAGCCCCAGCATTTT
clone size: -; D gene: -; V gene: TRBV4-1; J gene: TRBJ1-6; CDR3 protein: CASSLPPGNNSPLHF; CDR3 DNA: TGCGCCAGCAGCCTACCCCCCGGAAATAATTCACCCCTCCACTTT
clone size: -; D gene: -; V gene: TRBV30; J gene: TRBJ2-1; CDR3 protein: CAWSHGQYNEQFF; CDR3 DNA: TGTGCCTGGAGTCACGGACAGTACAATGAGCAGTTCTTC
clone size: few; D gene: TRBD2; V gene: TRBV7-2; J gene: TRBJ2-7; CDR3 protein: CASSPRRGIYEQYF; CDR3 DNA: TGTGCCAGCAGCCCTAGGCGGGGGATCTACGAGCAGTACTTC
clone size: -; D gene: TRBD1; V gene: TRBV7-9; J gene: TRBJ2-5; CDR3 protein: CASSLATPGQGKETQYF; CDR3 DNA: TGTGCCAGCAGCTTAGCGACCCCGGGACAGGGAAAAGAGACCCAGTACTTC
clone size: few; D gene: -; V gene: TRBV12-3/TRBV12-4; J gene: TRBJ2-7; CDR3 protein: CASRSSVMGYEQYF; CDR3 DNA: TGTGCCAGCAGGTCTAGCGTGATGGGCTACGAGCAGTACTTC
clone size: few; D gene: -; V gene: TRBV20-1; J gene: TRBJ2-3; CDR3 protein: CSARDLGDTQYF; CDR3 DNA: TGCAGTGCTAGAGATCTTGGGGATACGCAGTATTTT
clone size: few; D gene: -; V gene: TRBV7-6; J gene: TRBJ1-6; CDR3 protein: CASSLDWGGGSPLHF; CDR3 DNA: TGTGCCAGCAGCCTCGACTGGGGCGGGGGTTCACCCCTCCACTTT
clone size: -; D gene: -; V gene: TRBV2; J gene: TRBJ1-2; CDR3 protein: CASRPLINYGYTF; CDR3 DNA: TGTGCCAGCAGACCACTGATTAACTATGGCTACACCTTC
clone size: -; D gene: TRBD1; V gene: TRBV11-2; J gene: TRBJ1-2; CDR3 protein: CASSNYRGRDYGYTF; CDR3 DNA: TGTGCCAGCAGCAATTACAGGGGGCGCGACTATGGCTACACCTTC
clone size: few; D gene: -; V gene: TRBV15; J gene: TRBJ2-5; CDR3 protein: CATSRGGSTIQETQYF; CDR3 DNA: TGTGCCACCAGCAGGGGTGGGTCTACAATACAAGAGACCCAGTACTTC
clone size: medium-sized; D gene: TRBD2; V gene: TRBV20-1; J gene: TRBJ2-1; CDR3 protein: CSARPGLAGGANEQFF; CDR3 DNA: TGCAGTGCTAGACCCGGACTAGCGGGAGGTGCAAATGAGCAGTTCTTC
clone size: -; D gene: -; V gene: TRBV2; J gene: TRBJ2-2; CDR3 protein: CASSVSSNTGELFF; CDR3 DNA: TGTGCCAGCAGTGTGAGTAGCAACACCGGGGAGCTGTTTTTT
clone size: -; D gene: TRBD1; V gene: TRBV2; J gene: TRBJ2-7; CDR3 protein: CASSPGTGGYEQYF; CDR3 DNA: TGTGCCAGCAGCCCCGGGACAGGGGGCTACGAGCAGTACTTC
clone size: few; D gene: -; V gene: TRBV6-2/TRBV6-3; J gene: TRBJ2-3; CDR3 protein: CASSYGERADTQYF; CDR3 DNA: TGTGCCAGCAGTTACGGGGAGAGGGCAGATACGCAGTATTTT
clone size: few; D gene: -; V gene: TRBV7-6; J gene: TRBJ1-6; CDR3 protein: CASSLNVGAGSPLHF; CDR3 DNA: TGTGCCAGCAGCTTGAATGTCGGTGCCGGGTCACCCCTCCACTTT
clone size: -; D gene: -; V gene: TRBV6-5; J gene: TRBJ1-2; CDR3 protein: CASSYARGGYGYTF; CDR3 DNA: TGTGCCAGCAGTTACGCGAGGGGGGGCTATGGCTACACCTTC
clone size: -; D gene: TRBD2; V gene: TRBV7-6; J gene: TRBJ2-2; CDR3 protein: CASLLAGGPVTGELFF; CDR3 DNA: TGTGCCAGCTTACTAGCGGGGGGGCCTGTCACCGGGGAGCTGTTTTTT
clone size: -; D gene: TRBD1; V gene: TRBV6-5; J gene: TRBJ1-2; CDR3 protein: CASSYSNRGGYGYTF; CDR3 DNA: TGTGCCAGCAGTTACTCGAACAGGGGGGGATATGGCTACACCTTC
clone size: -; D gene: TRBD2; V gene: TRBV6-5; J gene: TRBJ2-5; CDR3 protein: CASSSSPGGETQYF; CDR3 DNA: TGTGCCAGCAGTTCTTCCCCGGGAGGAGAGACCCAGTACTTC
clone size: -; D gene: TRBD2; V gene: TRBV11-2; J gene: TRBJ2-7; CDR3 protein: CASSGLSGRAPEQYF; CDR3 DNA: TGTGCCAGCAGCGGACTTAGCGGGAGGGCCCCCGAGCAGTACTTC
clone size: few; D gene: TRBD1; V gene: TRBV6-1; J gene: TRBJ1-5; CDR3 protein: CASRDRAVNQPQHF; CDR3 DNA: TGTGCCAGCAGAGACAGGGCCGTTAATCAGCCCCAGCATTTT
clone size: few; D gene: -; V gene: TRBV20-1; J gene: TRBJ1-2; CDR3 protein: CSARDRVRNYGYTF; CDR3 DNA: TGCAGTGCTAGAGATAGGGTTAGAAACTATGGCTACACCTTC
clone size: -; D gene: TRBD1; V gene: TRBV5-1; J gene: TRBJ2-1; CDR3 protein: CASSFPRRDRYNEQFF; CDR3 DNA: TGCGCCAGCAGCTTTCCTCGCCGGGACAGGTACAATGAGCAGTTCTTC
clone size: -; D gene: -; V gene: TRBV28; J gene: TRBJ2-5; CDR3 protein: CASSLARGVGETQYF; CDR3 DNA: TGTGCCAGCAGTTTGGCCAGGGGGGTGGGGGAGACCCAGTACTTC
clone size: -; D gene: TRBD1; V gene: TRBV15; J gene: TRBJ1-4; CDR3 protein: CATSRDRVLEKLFF; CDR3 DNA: TGTGCCACCAGCAGGGACAGGGTTCTTGAAAAACTGTTTTTT
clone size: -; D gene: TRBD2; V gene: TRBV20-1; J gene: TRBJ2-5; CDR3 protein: CSAELGLAGGRGETQYF; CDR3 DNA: TGCAGTGCTGAATTGGGACTAGCGGGGGGCCGGGGGGAGACCCAGTACTTC
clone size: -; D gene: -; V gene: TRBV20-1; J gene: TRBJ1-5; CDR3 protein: CSARSSNQPQHF; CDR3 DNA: TGCAGTGCCAGGAGTAGCAATCAGCCCCAGCATTTT
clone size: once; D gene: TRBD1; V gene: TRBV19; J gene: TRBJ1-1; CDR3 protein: CASSTTGFGGGNTEAFF; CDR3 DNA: TGTGCCAGTAGTACGACAGGGTTTGGTGGTGGGAACACTGAAGCTTTCTTT
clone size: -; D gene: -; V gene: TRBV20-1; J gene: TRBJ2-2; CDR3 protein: CSAPGTVNTGELFF; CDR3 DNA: TGCAGTGCTCCCGGGACGGTAAACACCGGGGAGCTGTTTTTT
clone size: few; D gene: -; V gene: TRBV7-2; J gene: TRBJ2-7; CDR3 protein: CASSLPSSYEQYF; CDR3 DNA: TGTGCCAGCAGCTTACCCAGCTCCTACGAGCAGTACTTC
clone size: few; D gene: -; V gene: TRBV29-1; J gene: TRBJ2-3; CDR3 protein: CSVALTRGSTDTQYF; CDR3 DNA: TGCAGCGTTGCCCTCACTAGAGGTAGCACAGATACGCAGTATTTT
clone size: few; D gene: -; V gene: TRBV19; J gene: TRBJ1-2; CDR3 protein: CAATRGPEYGYTF; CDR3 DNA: TGTGCCGCGACCCGTGGGCCGGAGTATGGCTACACCTTC
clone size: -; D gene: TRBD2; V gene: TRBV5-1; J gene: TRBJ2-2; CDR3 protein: CASSRGTSGGKSNTGELFF; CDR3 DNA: TGCGCCAGCAGCCGCGGGACTAGCGGGGGGAAATCGAACACCGGGGAGCTGTTTTTT
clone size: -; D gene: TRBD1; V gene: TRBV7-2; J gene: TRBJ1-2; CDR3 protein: CASSLGGDRRAYGYTF; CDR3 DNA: TGTGCCAGCAGCCTAGGCGGGGACAGGAGAGCCTATGGCTACACCTTC
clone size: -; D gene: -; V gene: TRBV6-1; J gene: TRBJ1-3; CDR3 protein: CASSPPTADSGNTIYF; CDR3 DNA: TGTGCCAGCAGCCCCCCTACAGCAGACTCTGGAAACACCATATATTTT
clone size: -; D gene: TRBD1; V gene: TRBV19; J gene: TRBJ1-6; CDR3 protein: CASTPGQINSPLHF; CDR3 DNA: TGTGCCAGTACCCCGGGACAGATTAATTCACCCCTCCACTTT
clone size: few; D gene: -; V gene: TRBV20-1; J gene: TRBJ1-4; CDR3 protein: CSASGRVAEKLFF; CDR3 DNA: TGCAGTGCTAGCGGCAGGGTGGCCGAAAAACTGTTTTTT